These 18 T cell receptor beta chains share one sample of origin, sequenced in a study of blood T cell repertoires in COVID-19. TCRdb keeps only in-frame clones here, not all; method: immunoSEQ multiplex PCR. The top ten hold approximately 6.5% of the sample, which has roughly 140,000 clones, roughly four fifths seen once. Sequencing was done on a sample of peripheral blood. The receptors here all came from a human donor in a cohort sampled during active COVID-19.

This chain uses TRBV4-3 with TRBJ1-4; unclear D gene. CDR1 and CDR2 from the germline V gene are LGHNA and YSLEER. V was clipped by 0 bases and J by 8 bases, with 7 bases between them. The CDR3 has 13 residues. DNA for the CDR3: TGCGCCAGCAGCCAAGATCTGCAGGAAAAACTGTTTTTT. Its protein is CASSQDLQEKLFF.

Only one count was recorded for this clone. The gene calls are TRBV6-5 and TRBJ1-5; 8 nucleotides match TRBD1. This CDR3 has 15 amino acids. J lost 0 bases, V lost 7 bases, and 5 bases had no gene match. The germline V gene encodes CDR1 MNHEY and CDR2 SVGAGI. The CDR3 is CASTLTGASNQPQHF. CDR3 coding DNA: TGTGCCAGCACTCTGACAGGGGCTAGCAATCAGCCCCAGCATTTT.

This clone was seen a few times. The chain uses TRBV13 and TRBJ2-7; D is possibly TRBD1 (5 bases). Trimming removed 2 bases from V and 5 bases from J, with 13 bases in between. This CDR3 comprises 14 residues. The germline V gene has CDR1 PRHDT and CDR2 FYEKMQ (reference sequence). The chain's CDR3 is CASSLKGQLNEQYF. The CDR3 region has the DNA TGTGCCAGCAGCTTAAAGGGGCAGCTTAACGAGCAGTACTTC.

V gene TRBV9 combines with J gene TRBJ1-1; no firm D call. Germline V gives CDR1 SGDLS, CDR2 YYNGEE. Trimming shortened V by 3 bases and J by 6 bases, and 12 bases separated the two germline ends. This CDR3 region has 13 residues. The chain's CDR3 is CASSADGGSEAFF. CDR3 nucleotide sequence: TGTGCCAGCAGCGCAGACGGAGGTTCTGAAGCTTTCTTT.

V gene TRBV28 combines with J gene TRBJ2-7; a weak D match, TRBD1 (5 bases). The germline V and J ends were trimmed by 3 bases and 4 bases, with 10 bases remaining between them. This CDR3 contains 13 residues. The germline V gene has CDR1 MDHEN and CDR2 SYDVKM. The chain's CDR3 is CASSFSRVYEQYF. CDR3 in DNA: TGTGCCAGCAGTTTTTCCAGGGTTTACGAGCAGTACTTC.

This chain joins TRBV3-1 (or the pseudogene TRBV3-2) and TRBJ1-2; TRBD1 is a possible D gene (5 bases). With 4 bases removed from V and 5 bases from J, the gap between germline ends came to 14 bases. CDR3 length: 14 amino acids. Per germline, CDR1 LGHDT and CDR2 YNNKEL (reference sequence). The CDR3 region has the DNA TGTGCCAGCAGCCCCCCCACAGGTTATTATGGCTACACCTTC. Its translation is CASSPPTGYYGYTF.

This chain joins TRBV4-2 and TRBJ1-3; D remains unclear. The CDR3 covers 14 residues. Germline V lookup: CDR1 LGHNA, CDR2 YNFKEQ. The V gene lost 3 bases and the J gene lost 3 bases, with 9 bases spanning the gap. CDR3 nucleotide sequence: TGTGCCAGCAGCCAGGGAGACGGTGGAAACACCATATATTTT. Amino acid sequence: CASSQGDGGNTIYF.

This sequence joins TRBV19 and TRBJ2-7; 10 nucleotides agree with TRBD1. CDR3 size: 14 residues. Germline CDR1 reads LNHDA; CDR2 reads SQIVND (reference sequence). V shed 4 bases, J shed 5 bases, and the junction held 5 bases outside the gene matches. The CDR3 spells CASSNPGTGDEQYF. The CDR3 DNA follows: TGTGCCAGTAGTAACCCCGGGACAGGGGACGAGCAGTACTTC. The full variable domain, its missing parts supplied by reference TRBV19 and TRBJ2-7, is DGGITQSPKYLFRKEGQNVTLSCEQNLNHDAMYWYRQDPGQGLRLIYYSQIVNDFQKGDIAEGYSVSREKKESFPLTVTSAQKNPTAFYLCASSNPGTGDEQYFGPGTRLTVT.

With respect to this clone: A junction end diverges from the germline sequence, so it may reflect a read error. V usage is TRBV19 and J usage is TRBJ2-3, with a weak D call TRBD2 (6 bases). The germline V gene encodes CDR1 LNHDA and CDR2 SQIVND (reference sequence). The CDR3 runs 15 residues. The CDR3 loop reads CASSLDGLATDTQYF. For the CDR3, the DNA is TGTGCCAGTAGTTTAGACGGCCTAGCGACAGATACGCAGTATTTT.

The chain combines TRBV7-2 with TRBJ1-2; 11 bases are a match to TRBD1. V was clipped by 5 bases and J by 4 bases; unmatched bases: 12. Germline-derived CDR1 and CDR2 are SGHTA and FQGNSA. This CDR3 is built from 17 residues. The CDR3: CASSGGQGALRGYGYTF. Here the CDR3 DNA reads TGTGCCAGCAGCGGAGGACAGGGGGCGCTAAGGGGCTATGGCTACACCTTC.

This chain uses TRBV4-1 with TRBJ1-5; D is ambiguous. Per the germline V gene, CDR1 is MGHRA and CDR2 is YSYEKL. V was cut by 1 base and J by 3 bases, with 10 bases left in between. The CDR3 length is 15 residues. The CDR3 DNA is TGCGCCAGCAGCCAAGGGCGGCAGACCAATCAGCCCCAGCATTTT. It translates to CASSQGRQTNQPQHF.

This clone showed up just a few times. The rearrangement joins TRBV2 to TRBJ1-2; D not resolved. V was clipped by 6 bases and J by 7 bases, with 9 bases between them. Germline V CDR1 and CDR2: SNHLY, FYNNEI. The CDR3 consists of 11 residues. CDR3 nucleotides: TGTGCCAGCAGGGGAGACATTGGCTACACCTTC. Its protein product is CASRGDIGYTF.

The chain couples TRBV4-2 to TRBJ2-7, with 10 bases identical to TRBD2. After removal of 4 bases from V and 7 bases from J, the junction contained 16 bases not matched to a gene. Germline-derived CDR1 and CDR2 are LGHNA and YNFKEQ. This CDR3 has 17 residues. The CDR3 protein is CASSPRASGGLGGEQYF. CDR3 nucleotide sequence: TGTGCCAGCAGCCCCCGGGCTAGCGGGGGCCTGGGAGGGGAGCAGTACTTC.

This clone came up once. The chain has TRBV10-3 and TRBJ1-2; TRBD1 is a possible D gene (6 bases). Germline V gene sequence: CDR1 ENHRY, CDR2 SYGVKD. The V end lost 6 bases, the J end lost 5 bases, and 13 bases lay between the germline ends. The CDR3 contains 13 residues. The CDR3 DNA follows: TGTGCCATCAGCGGTACAGGGTTGTATGGCTACACCTTC. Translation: CAISGTGLYGYTF.

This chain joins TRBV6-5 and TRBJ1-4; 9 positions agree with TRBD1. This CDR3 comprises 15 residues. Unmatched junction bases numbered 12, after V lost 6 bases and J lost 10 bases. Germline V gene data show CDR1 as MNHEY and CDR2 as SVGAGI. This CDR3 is CASRDSGTGLRKLFF. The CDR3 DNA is TGTGCCAGCAGGGACTCCGGGACAGGGTTGAGAAAACTGTTTTTT.

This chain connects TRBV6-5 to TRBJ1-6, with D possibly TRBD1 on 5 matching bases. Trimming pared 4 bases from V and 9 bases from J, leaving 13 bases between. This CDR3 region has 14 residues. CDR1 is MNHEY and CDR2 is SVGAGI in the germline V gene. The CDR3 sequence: CASSFGGFGSPLHF. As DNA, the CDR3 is TGTGCCAGCAGTTTCGGGGGTTTCGGTTCACCCCTCCACTTT.

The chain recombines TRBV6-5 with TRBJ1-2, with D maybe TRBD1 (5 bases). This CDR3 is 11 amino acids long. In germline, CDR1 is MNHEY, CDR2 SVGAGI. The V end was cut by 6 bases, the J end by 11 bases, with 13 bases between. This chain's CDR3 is CASSLGRAYTF. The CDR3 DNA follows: TGTGCCAGCAGCTTAGGCAGGGCGTACACCTTC.

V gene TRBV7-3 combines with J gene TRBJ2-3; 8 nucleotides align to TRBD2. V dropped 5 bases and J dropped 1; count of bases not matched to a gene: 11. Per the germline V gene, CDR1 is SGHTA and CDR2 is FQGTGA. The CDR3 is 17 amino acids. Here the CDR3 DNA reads TGTGCCAGCAGCAGAGCCCCTAACGGGGGGGGCACAGATACGCAGTATTTT. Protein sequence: CASSRAPNGGGTDTQYF.